These 10 T cell receptor beta chains share one sample of origin, sequenced in a study of shared clonotypes between healthy human individuals. The data were produced by immunoSEQ multiplex PCR, yet TCRdb's version contains in-frame clones alone and is incomplete. Of some 1,600,000 clones listed, about 98% are singletons. The specimen sequenced was naive CD4+ T cells sorted from blood. Subset: CD45RA+ positively selected. These receptors came from a man in his thirties or forties in good health.

This chain uses TRBV15 with TRBJ2-1; 7 bases map to TRBD2. Germline loops: CDR1 LNHNV, CDR2 YYDKDF (reference sequence). The CDR3 sequence is 16 residues long. With 1 base clipped from V and 8 bases from J, the junction kept 11 bases outside the gene matches. In DNA form, the CDR3 reads TGTGCCACCAGCAGAGTCAGACAGCGGGATGGCGATGAGCAGTTCTTC. Its protein product is CATSRVRQRDGDEQFF.

The rearrangement uses TRBV19 and TRBJ2-5, with no clear D. The CDR3 has 13 amino acids. The germline gives CDR1 LNHDA, CDR2 SQIVND (reference sequence). V lost 5 bases and J 4 bases, leaving 11 bases between the germline ends. CDR3 coding DNA: TGTGCCAGTAGTGCCCCTCCGGGAGAGACCCAGTACTTC. It is translated as CASSAPPGETQYF. The complete variable domain, with remaining parts taken from reference TRBV19 and TRBJ2-5, reads DGGITQSPKYLFRKEGQNVTLSCEQNLNHDAMYWYRQDPGQGLRLIYYSQIVNDFQKGDIAEGYSVSREKKESFPLTVTSAQKNPTAFYLCASSAPPGETQYFGPGTRLLVL.

The chain employs TRBV7-9 and TRBJ2-6; perhaps D is TRBD1 or TRBD2 (5 bases each). The germline V gene has CDR1 SEHNR and CDR2 FQNEAQ (reference sequence). Trimming cost V 11 bases and J 2 bases, with 13 bases left between them. The CDR3 is made up of 14 amino acids. DNA for the CDR3: TGTGCCGGGACGCAGGGTGCTGGGGCCAACGTCCTGACTTTC. It specifies CAGTQGAGANVLTF.

The chain carries TRBV29-1 and TRBJ2-1; D unresolved. This CDR3 spans 13 amino acids. Germline loops: CDR1 SQVTM, CDR2 ANQGSEA. Trimming shortened V by 1 base and J by 9 bases, and 13 bases separated the two germline ends. The CDR3 here is CSVEGHWGSEQFF. The CDR3 bases are TGCAGCGTTGAAGGGCATTGGGGTAGTGAGCAGTTCTTC.

The chain uses TRBV11-2 and TRBJ2-7; 7 bases match TRBD1. CDR3 length equals 16 residues. The germline gives CDR1 SGHAT, CDR2 FQNNGV. V shed 2 bases, J shed 3 bases, and the junction held 10 bases outside the gene matches. The DNA for the CDR3 is TGTGCCAGCAGCTTAAAACCGGGACAGATCATCTACGAGCAGTACTTC. Its protein product is CASSLKPGQIIYEQYF. The full variable domain, rest sourced from reference TRBV11-2 and TRBJ2-7, is EAGVAQSPRYKIIEKRQSVAFWCNPISGHATLYWYQQILGQGPKLLIQFQNNGVVDDSQLPKDRFSAERLKGVDSTLKIQPAKLEDSAVYLCASSLKPGQIIYEQYFGPGTRLTVT.

The table lists this clone with a count of one. The chain recombines TRBV5-1 with TRBJ1-4; TRBD1 might be the D (5 bases). Germline V CDR1 and CDR2: SGHRS, YFSETQ. V was shortened by 5 bases and J by 7 bases, with 15 bases between the two germline ends. This CDR3 is 14 amino acids long. CDR3 loop: CASRRQYLGEKLFF. The CDR3 DNA is TGCGCCAGCAGGAGACAGTATTTAGGTGAAAAACTGTTTTTT.

The chain has TRBV5-8 and TRBJ2-3; TRBD1 aligns across 7 bases. This CDR3 spans 15 amino acids. Germline values: CDR1 SGHTS, CDR2 YDEGEE. V shed 5 bases and J 6 bases; nucleotides not matched to a gene: 12. The CDR3: CASRHNRGPRDTQYF. Here the CDR3 DNA reads TGTGCCAGCAGACATAACAGGGGTCCTCGGGATACGCAGTATTTT.

The chain employs TRBV28 and TRBJ2-7, with D perhaps being TRBD1 or TRBD2 (5 bases each). This CDR3 comprises 15 residues. V was clipped by 2 bases and J by 0 bases, with 11 bases between them. Germline V CDR1 and CDR2: MDHEN, SYDVKM. The CDR3 reads CASSLPRGTSYEQYF. In DNA, the CDR3 is TGTGCCAGCAGTTTACCCCGTGGGACCTCCTACGAGCAGTACTTC.

The CDR3 region is CASSDWGTGGNEQFF. Written as DNA, the CDR3 is TGTGCCAGCAGCGATTGGGGTACGGGCGGAAATGAGCAGTTCTTC. This chain joins TRBV7-9 and TRBJ2-1; D ambiguous. Trimming removed 5 bases from V and 7 bases from J, with 18 bases in between. The CDR3 totals 15 residues. Germline V gene sequence: CDR1 SEHNR, CDR2 FQNEAQ (reference sequence).

The chain links TRBV5-6 to TRBJ2-3, with 14 bases fitting TRBD2. Trimming removed 2 bases from V and 4 bases from J; junction bases left unmatched: 6. Looked up from germline, CDR1 is SGHDT and CDR2 is YYEEEE. CDR3 length: 17 residues. The CDR3 protein is CASSLTSGLAGADTQYF. Here the CDR3 DNA reads TGTGCCAGCAGCTTAACCTCGGGACTAGCGGGAGCAGATACGCAGTATTTT.